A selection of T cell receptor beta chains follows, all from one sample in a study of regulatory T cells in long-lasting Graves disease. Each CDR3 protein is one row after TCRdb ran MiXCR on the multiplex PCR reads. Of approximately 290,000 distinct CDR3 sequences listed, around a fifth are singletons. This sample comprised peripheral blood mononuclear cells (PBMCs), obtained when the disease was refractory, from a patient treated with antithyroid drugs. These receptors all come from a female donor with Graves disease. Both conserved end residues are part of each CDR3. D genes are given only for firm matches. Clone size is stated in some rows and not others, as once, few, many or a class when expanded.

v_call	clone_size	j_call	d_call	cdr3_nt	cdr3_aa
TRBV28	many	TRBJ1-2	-	TGTGCCAGCAGTTCCCAAGACGGAGTGCTTAACTATGGCTACACCTTC	CASSSQDGVLNYGYTF
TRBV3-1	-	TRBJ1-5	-	TGTGCCAGCAGCCAAAGATATAATCAGCCCCAGCATTTT	CASSQRYNQPQHF
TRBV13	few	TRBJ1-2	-	TGTGCCAGCAGCTTAGGCAAAACAGGGCTTAACTATGGCTACACCTTC	CASSLGKTGLNYGYTF
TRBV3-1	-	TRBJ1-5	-	TGTGCCAGCAGTCCCCGCGGGGGGGTCAATCAGCCCCAGCATTTT	CASSPRGGVNQPQHF
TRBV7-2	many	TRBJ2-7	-	TGTGCCAGCAGCCCTCGGACGGCCTCCTACGAGCAGTACTTC	CASSPRTASYEQYF
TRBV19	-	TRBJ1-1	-	TGTGCCAGTAGTATATTTTGGTCGGACACTGAAGCTTTCTTT	CASSIFWSDTEAFF
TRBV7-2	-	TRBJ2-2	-	TGTGCCAGCAGCTGGAAGGGCGGGGAAACCGGGGAGCTGTTTTTT	CASSWKGGETGELFF
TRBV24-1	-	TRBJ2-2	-	TGTGCCACCTCCAGGGGGGGCAACACCGGGGAGCTGTTTTTT	CATSRGGNTGELFF
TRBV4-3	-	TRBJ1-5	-	TGCGCCAGCAGCCAAGACTATAGCAATCAGCCCCAGCATTTT	CASSQDYSNQPQHF
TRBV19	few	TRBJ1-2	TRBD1	TGTGCCTCGGGGGACAGGGTACGCTATGGCTACACCTTC	CASGDRVRYGYTF
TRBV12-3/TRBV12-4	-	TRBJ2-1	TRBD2	TGTGCCAGCAGTTTGAGCGGGGGAGGAAACAATGAGCAGTTCTTC	CASSLSGGGNNEQFF
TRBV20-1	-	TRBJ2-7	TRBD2	TGCAGTGCCTGTGACGGGGGGGTCTACGAGCAGTACTTC	CSACDGGVYEQYF
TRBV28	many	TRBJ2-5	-	TGTGCCAGCAGTTTGTCCCCCCGGGCCCGGTACTTC	CASSLSPRARYF
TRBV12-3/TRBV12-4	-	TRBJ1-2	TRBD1	TGTGCCAGCAGGCCCGACAGGGCGGACTATGGCTACACCTTC	CASRPDRADYGYTF
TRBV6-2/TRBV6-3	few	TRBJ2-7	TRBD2	TGTGCCAGCATTACCGACAGGGGAAGTCTAGCGGGGGTCTACGAGCAGTACTTC	CASITDRGSLAGVYEQYF
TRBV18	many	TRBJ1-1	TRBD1	TGTGCCAGCAGTCCACAGGGGGCAGGAACTGAAGCTTTCTTT	CASSPQGAGTEAFF
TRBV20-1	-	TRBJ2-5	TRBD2	TGCAGCGCGGGGGGGAGCGCCGTGGAGACCCAGTACTTC	CSAGGSAVETQYF
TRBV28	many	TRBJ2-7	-	TGTGCCAGCAGTAGGGCGGCCCAAATGGGCGAGCAGTACTTC	CASSRAAQMGEQYF
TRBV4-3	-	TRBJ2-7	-	TGCGCCAGCAGCCAAGTAGAGGGGGCCTACGAGCAGTACTTC	CASSQVEGAYEQYF
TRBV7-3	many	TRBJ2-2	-	TGTGCCAGCAGCTTTAGCGGGAACACCGGGGAGCTGTTTTTT	CASSFSGNTGELFF
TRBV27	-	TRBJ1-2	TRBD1	TGTGCCAGCAGTTCAGGGGGCTCCTATGGCTACACCTTC	CASSSGGSYGYTF
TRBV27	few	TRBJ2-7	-	TGTGCAGTGGGTCCCCCGGGCCTCCACGAGCAGTACTTC	CAVGPPGLHEQYF
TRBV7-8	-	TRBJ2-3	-	TGTGCCAGCAGTCGCCGGGACAGCACAGATACGCAGTATTTT	CASSRRDSTDTQYF
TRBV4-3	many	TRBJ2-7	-	TGCGCCAGCAGCCAAGATTTCCCCCGCGAGCAGTACTTC	CASSQDFPREQYF
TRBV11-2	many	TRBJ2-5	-	TGTGCCAGTACGACAACCCTTGAGGAGACCCAGTACTTC	CASTTTLEETQYF
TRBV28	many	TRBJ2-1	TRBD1	TGTGCCAGCAGTTCCCGACAGGGGGTCTACAATGAGCAGTTCTTC	CASSSRQGVYNEQFF
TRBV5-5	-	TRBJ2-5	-	TGTGCCAGCAGCTTGATGGGGGGACAGGAGACCCAGTACTTC	CASSLMGGQETQYF
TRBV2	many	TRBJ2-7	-	TGTGCCAGCAAGCCCCGGGACTCCCCCACCTACGAGCAGTACTTC	CASKPRDSPTYEQYF
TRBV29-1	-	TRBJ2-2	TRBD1	TGCAGCGTTGAACGACAGGGTCTCACCGGGGAGCTGTTTTTT	CSVERQGLTGELFF
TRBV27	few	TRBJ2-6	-	TGTGCCAGCAGTTTATCTCCGGAGTCTGGGGCCAACGTCCTGACTTTC	CASSLSPESGANVLTF
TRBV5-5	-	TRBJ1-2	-	TGTGCCAGCAGCCCGCGAACGGGGTTTGACTATGGCTACACCTTC	CASSPRTGFDYGYTF
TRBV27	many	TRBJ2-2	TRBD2	TGTGCCAGCAGTTTATCCGGGACTAGCGACGGGGAGCTGTTTTTT	CASSLSGTSDGELFF
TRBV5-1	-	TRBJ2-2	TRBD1	TGCGCCAGCACGGACAGGGGGCATCCCGGGGAGCTGTTTTTT	CASTDRGHPGELFF
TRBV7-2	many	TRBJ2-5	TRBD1	TGTGCCAGCAGCTATGCAGGGGGTGGGCGAGGGGCCCAGTACTTC	CASSYAGGGRGAQYF
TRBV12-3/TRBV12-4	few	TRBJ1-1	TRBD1	TGTGCCAGCTCGGGACAGGTGGAGAACACTGAAGCTTTCTTT	CASSGQVENTEAFF
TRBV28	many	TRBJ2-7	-	TGTGCCAGCGGAAGCGAGCAGTACTTC	CASGSEQYF
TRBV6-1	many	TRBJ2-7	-	TGTGCCAGCAGTGCGACGGGTCCGGGCGAGCAGTACTTC	CASSATGPGEQYF
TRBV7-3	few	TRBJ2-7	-	TGTGCCAGCAGCGCCGTGGGGGGTTTGGAGCAGTACTTC	CASSAVGGLEQYF
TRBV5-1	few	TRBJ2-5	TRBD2	TGCGCCAGCAGCAATAGCGGGAGGGCCGTGGAGACCCAGTACTTC	CASSNSGRAVETQYF
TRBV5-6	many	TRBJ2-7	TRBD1	TGTGCCAGCAGTCCCGGGACAGGGGACCCCTCCTACGAGCAGTACTTC	CASSPGTGDPSYEQYF
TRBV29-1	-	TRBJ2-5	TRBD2	TGCAGCGTTGCCGGGACTATCCGTATGGAGACCCAGTACTTC	CSVAGTIRMETQYF
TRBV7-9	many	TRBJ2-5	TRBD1	TGTGCCAGCAGCCAGGCCGGACAGGGAGTCCAGTACTTC	CASSQAGQGVQYF
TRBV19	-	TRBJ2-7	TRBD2	TGTGCCAGTAGTATCGAACTAGCGGGAGGGCCCTACGAGCAGCACTTC	CASSIELAGGPYEQHF
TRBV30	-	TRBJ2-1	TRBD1	TGTGCCTGGACGAGACAGGGGGCGGATGAGCAGTTCTTC	CAWTRQGADEQFF
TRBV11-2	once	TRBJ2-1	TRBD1	TGTGCCAGCAGCACCACCGGGACAGGGGCGGGTGAGCAGTTCTTC	CASSTTGTGAGEQFF
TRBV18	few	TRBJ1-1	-	TGTGCCAGCTCAGCCGGGACTCCGAACGCTTTCTTT	CASSAGTPNAFF
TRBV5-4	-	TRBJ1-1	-	TGTGCCAGCAGCTTGGAGGGGGGACTCACTGAAGCTTTCTTT	CASSLEGGLTEAFF
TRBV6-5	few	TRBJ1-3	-	TGTGCCAGCAGTTTAAAGGGTCCAGGGCTGGCTGGAAACACCATATATTTT	CASSLKGPGLAGNTIYF